The T cell receptor (beta chain) described here comes from a study of T cell repertoires in cytomegalovirus infection. In the study overall: Indications came from public TCR beta signatures; they pointed to CMV infection and to a matching HLA type. Study-wide points: Totalled public TCR beta family frequency picked out people who carried CMV plus the relevant HLA. Predominance within the ex vivo response was attributable to HLA-C-restricted CMV-specific TCR beta clonotypes.

Note on this clonotype: The antigen is not known.

Germline V gives CDR1 SNHLY, CDR2 FYNNEI. V lost 7 bases and J lost 4, with 11 bases in between. This CDR3 region has 13 residues. TCRdb analysed the reads with MiXCR anew, one entry per CDR3 protein. The data show about 190,000 distinct CDR3 sequences, with approximately 9.6% seen just once and approximately 4.2% held by the top ten. The TCR originated in a human donor in good health (CMV status not recorded). Some clones in this sample may be carry-over from other donors' samples. V usage is TRBV2 and J usage is TRBJ1-5; no clear D. The specimen was PBMCs. CDR3 DNA: TGTGCCAGCATTAGTGAGGTTAATCAGCCCCAGCATTTT. Translating it yields CASISEVNQPQHF.